The present TCR beta chain was sequenced within a study of control samples from healthy donors and cancer patients. TCRdb's copy holds only in-frame clones and misses some; the assay was immunoSEQ multiplex PCR. The sample holds around 110,000 clones, 93% seen once. The CDR3 contains 11 residues. The germline V and J ends were trimmed by 8 bases and 4 bases, with 9 bases remaining between them. Germline V CDR1 and CDR2: SNHLY, FYNNEI. Sequencing input: blood. The V and J genes are TRBV2 and TRBJ2-7; D remains unclear. The clonotype was recovered from a man younger than 40 in good health. CDR3 DNA: TGTGCCAGCGGAAGAGGTTACGAGCAGTACTTC. It codes for CASGRGYEQYF.